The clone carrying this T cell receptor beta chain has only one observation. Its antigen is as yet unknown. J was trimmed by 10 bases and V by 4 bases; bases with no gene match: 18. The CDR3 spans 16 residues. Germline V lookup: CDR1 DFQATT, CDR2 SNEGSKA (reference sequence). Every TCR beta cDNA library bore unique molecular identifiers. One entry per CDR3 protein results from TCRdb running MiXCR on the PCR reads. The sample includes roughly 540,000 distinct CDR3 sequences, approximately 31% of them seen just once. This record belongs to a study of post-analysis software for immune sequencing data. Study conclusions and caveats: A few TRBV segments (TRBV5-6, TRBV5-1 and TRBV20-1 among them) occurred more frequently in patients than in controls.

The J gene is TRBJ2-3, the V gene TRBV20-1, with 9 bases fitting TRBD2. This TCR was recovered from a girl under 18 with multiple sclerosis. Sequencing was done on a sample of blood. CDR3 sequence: CSANLGRAGGLKAQYF. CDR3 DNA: TGCAGTGCTAACCTAGGACGAGCGGGGGGCCTAAAGGCGCAGTATTTT.